This T cell receptor (beta chain) was sequenced in a study of blood T cells in healthy people across ages. Combining a sample-barcoded 5' primer with a J-beta primer mix, a second PCR ran for roughly 6 to 12 cycles. TCRdb re-analysed the 5' RACE reads in MiXCR, keeping a single row per CDR3 protein. The sample shows 600,000 to 900,000 distinct CDR3 sequences, roughly 25% of them seen only once. V was pared by 2 bases and J by 7 bases, with 18 bases between. Germline V gene lookup returns CDR1 SGHVS and CDR2 FNYEAQ. This CDR3 has 16 residues. This sample also appeared in a second study, on T cells of mothers and their children.

Source material: blood. This clonotype originated in a boy between 5 and 17 years old in good health. The V call is TRBV7-6, the J call TRBJ2-1; D is undetermined. DNA for the CDR3: TGTGCCAGCAGCTTAAATGCAGGACCTCTAAGGAATGAGCAGTTCTTC. Its translation: CASSLNAGPLRNEQFF.